This entry lists 30 T cell receptor beta chains sequenced from one sample in a study of cytomegalovirus exposure and HLA in healthy donors. PCR was performed using 60 Vbeta and 13 Jbeta primers. Assay used: immunoSEQ multiplex PCR; TCRdb lists only in-frame clones, some missing. The data contain tens of thousands of clones, approximately 66% of them singletons. Sample: PBMCs. Receptor source: a man aged 45-60 years in good health and CMV-seropositive.

In the case of this clone: At the DNA level, this CDR3 is encoded by other sequences in the same sample as well. In nucleotides, the CDR3 is TGTGCCAGCAGTAGAGACAGGCCTGGAGTAGATACGCAGTATTTT. It translates to CASSRDRPGVDTQYF. The V and J genes are TRBV6-5 and TRBJ2-3, with a tentative D call TRBD1 (6 bases). V was shortened by 5 bases and J by 5 bases, with 17 bases between the two germline ends. The CDR3 is made up of 15 amino acids. Germline V gives CDR1 MNHEY, CDR2 SVGAGI.

This clone has more than one count but fewer than ten. This rearrangement joins TRBV28 to TRBJ1-5; 9 nucleotides match TRBD1. J was trimmed by 6 bases and V by 3 bases; bases with no gene match: 6. The CDR3 sequence is 15 residues long. Per the germline V gene, CDR1 is MDHEN and CDR2 is SYDVKM. DNA for the CDR3: TGTGCCAGCAGTTTTACGACAGGGGGTGGTCAGCCCCAGCATTTT. This codes for CASSFTTGGGQPQHF.

In this sample, this clone turned up a few times. V usage is TRBV10-2 and J usage is TRBJ1-5; a weak D match, TRBD1 (5 bases). The CDR3 extends over 15 amino acids. The V gene's germline CDR1 is WSHSY and CDR2 SAAADI. V was clipped by 7 bases and J by 0 bases, with 13 bases between them. The DNA of the CDR3 is TGCGCCAGCACCCCCCCGGGGGTTAGCAATCAGCCCCAGCATTTT. Translated, it gives CASTPPGVSNQPQHF.

This chain joins TRBV5-1 and TRBJ2-7; TRBD2 is a possible D gene (6 bases). The CDR3 runs to 14 residues. Trimming took 0 bases from V and 6 from J, leaving 13 bases between them. Germline CDR1 reads SGHRS; CDR2 reads YFSETQ. For the CDR3, the DNA is TGCGCCAGCAGCTTGGCCATGGGAGGAGGCGAGCAGTACTTC. Translating gives CASSLAMGGGEQYF. The variable domain in full, with the rest retrieved from reference TRBV5-1 and TRBJ2-7, is KAGVTQTPRYLIKTRGQQVTLSCSPISGHRSVSWYQQTPGQGLQFLFEYFSETQRNKGNFPGRFSGRQFSNSRSEMNVSTLELGDSALYLCASSLAMGGGEQYFGPGTRLTVT.

The CDR3 protein is CATVTGLNTEAFF. The CDR3 DNA is TGTGCCACCGTGACAGGTTTGAACACTGAAGCTTTCTTT. V is TRBV10-3 and J is TRBJ1-1, with TRBD1 as a possible D gene (6 bases). Trimming took 10 bases from V and 0 from J, leaving 12 bases between them. The germline gives CDR1 ENHRY, CDR2 SYGVKD. This CDR3 is 13 amino acids long.

The chain recombines TRBV10-3 with TRBJ1-6, with 7 bases matching TRBD1. V lost 4 bases, J lost 5 bases, and 5 bases stayed unmatched. The CDR3 spans 15 residues. The germline gives CDR1 ENHRY, CDR2 SYGVKD. The CDR3 reads CAISGTGQNNSPLHF. The CDR3 DNA follows: TGTGCCATCAGTGGGACGGGACAGAATAATTCACCCCTCCACTTT.

The chain is built from TRBV13 and TRBJ1-2; tentative D call: TRBD1 (5 bases). V dropped 0 bases and J dropped 8 bases, with 16 bases sitting between them. Germline V gene lookup returns CDR1 PRHDT and CDR2 FYEKMQ (reference sequence). The CDR3 extends over 15 amino acids. The CDR3 is CASSLGDGRVKGYTF. The CDR3 bases are TGTGCCAGCAGCTTAGGCGATGGCAGGGTGAAAGGCTACACCTTC.

V usage is TRBV29-1 and J usage is TRBJ1-1, with 7 bases fitting TRBD1. The CDR3 runs to 14 residues. Per the germline V gene, CDR1 is SQVTM and CDR2 is ANQGSEA. Trimming removed 4 bases from V and 9 bases from J; junction bases left unmatched: 14. Written as DNA, the CDR3 is TGCAGCGTTGCAGACGACAGGGAAGGTGGTAAAGCTTTCTTT. Its translation: CSVADDREGGKAFF.

This chain joins TRBV6-5 and TRBJ1-5; TRBD1 is a possible D gene (6 bases). CDR1 is MNHEY and CDR2 is SVGAGI in the germline V gene. This CDR3 comprises 14 residues. V gave up 6 bases and J gave up 4 bases, with 13 bases separating them. The CDR3 coding sequence is TGTGCCAGCAGACAACAGGGAACTAATCAGCCCCAGCATTTT. Translating it yields CASRQQGTNQPQHF.

J is TRBJ1-4 and V is TRBV19; tentatively, D is TRBD1 (5 bases). Per the germline V gene, CDR1 is LNHDA and CDR2 is SQIVND (reference sequence). The germline V and J ends were trimmed by 5 bases and 8 bases, with 9 bases remaining between them. CDR3 size: 12 residues. The CDR3 here is CASSGGGEKLFF. The CDR3, as DNA: TGTGCCAGTAGTGGGGGGGGAGAAAAACTGTTTTTT.

This clone turned up a few times. The chain couples TRBV7-3 to TRBJ1-2; the match to TRBD1 covers 9 bases. The CDR3 has 16 residues. The junction had 10 bases not matched to a gene; V was cut back by 2 bases and J by 6 bases. Germline values: CDR1 SGHTA, CDR2 FQGTGA. DNA for the CDR3: TGTGCCAGCAGCTTAGTCGGGACAGGGACTACGGATGGCTACACCTTC. This gives the protein CASSLVGTGTTDGYTF.

The gene calls are TRBV5-1 and TRBJ1-5, with a possible D match to TRBD1 (5 bases). The V end was cut by 3 bases, the J end by 4 bases, with 11 bases between. CDR1 is SGHRS, CDR2 YFSETQ, per germline. This CDR3 contains 14 residues. CDR3 region: CASSSQGGNQPQHF. The CDR3 DNA reads TGCGCCAGCAGCTCGCAGGGAGGTAATCAGCCCCAGCATTTT.

This chain connects TRBV6-5 to TRBJ2-1; D is unresolved. Germline V gives CDR1 MNHEY, CDR2 SVGAGI. The CDR3 covers 12 residues. Trimming cost V 2 bases and J 7 bases, with 6 bases left between them. Here the CDR3 DNA reads TGTGCCAGCAGTTACGGTCGGAATGAGCAGTTCTTC. Residues: CASSYGRNEQFF.

The V gene is TRBV7-2, the J gene TRBJ2-2, with 7 bases fitting TRBD2. CDR3 size: 16 residues. V lost 4 bases and J lost 7; bases outside the gene matches: 12. Germline loops: CDR1 SGHTA, CDR2 FQGNSA. The CDR3 coding sequence is TGTGCCAGCAGCTCAAGCGGGGAGGCACTCCTCGGGGAGCTGTTTTTT. Translating it yields CASSSSGEALLGELFF. The whole variable domain, remainder taken from reference TRBV7-2 and TRBJ2-2, is GAGVSQSPSNKVTEKGKDVELRCDPISGHTALYWYRQSLGQGLEFLIYFQGNSAPDKSGLPSDRFSAERTGGSVSTLTIQRTQQEDSAVYLCASSSSGEALLGELFFGEGSRLTVL.

The chain combines TRBV6-6 with TRBJ2-1; no clear D gene. The CDR3 contains 14 residues. Germline CDR1 reads MNHNY; CDR2 reads SVGAGI (reference sequence). Trimming shortened V by 2 bases and J by 0 bases, and 5 bases separated the two germline ends. The CDR3 region has the DNA TGTGCCAGCAGTTACCCTAGCTCCTACAATGAGCAGTTCTTC. Translating it yields CASSYPSSYNEQFF.

The chain has TRBV9 and TRBJ1-1; D is possibly TRBD1 (5 bases). Germline lookup yields CDR1 SGDLS and CDR2 YYNGEE. V was pared by 0 bases and J by 3 bases, with 12 bases between. This CDR3 spans 15 amino acids. In nucleotides, the CDR3 is TGTGCCAGCAGCGTAGCTACAGGCGTTGACACTGAAGCTTTCTTT. Amino acids: CASSVATGVDTEAFF.

This clone was seen more than once but under ten times. This chain links TRBV7-6 with TRBJ2-2, with 8 nucleotides matching TRBD1. V was clipped by 0 bases and J by 1 base; unmatched bases: 4. Looked up from germline, CDR1 is SGHVS and CDR2 is FNYEAQ. This CDR3 is 17 amino acids long. This CDR3 reads CASSLARTGMNTGELFF. The CDR3 coding sequence is TGTGCCAGCAGCTTAGCAAGGACAGGGATGAACACCGGGGAGCTGTTTTTT.

The chain employs TRBV16 and TRBJ1-2; D may be TRBD1 (5 bases). Per germline, CDR1 KGHSY and CDR2 FQNENV. The CDR3 length is 15 residues. Trimming pared 4 bases from V and 2 bases from J, leaving 14 bases between. The CDR3 reads CASSPTAEGNYGYTF. The CDR3 nucleotides read TGTGCCAGCAGCCCTACAGCGGAGGGGAACTATGGCTACACCTTC. Full variable domain (remainder filled in from reference TRBV16 and TRBJ1-2): GEEVAQTPKHLVRGEGQKAKLYCAPIKGHSYVFWYQQVLKNEFKFLISFQNENVFDETGMPKERFSAKCLPNSPCSLEIQATKLEDSAVYFCASSPTAEGNYGYTFGSGTRLTVV.

The chain uses TRBV7-9 and TRBJ1-2; D ambiguous. There are 13 residues in the CDR3. V was clipped by 2 bases and J by 6 bases, with 10 bases between them. CDR1 SEHNR and CDR2 FQNEAQ come from the germline V gene (reference sequence). CDR3 nucleotide sequence: TGTGCCAGCAGCTTATACCAAGACAATGGCTACACCTTC. It yields the protein CASSLYQDNGYTF.

This rearrangement joins TRBV7-6 to TRBJ2-7; the match to TRBD1 covers 11 bases. J gave up 0 bases and V 0 bases, and 1 base lay outside the gene matches. This CDR3 has 16 amino acids. CDR1 and CDR2 from the germline V gene are SGHVS and FNYEAQ. The CDR3 bases are TGTGCCAGCAGCTTAGCGGGGACAGGGGGCTCCTACGAGCAGTACTTC. This gives the protein CASSLAGTGGSYEQYF.

The genes are TRBV6-1 and TRBJ2-6; no definite D call. Germline CDR1 is MNHNS and CDR2 is SASEGT. The CDR3 is 13 residues long. Trimming removed 8 bases from V and 0 bases from J, with 5 bases in between. The CDR3 DNA reads as TGTGCCAGCGAGCTCTCTGGGGCCAACGTCCTGACTTTC. This translates into CASELSGANVLTF.

This clone was observed a handful of times. This CDR3 reads CASSFGQAGQPQHF. CDR3 nucleotide sequence: TGTGCCAGCAGTTTCGGTCAGGCGGGGCAGCCCCAGCATTTT. This chain uses TRBV28 with TRBJ1-5; D is uncertain. V was clipped by 3 bases and J by 7 bases, with 13 bases between them. The CDR3 runs 14 residues. Germline V lookup: CDR1 MDHEN, CDR2 SYDVKM.

The genes are TRBV5-4 and TRBJ1-2; possibly TRBD1 for D (6 bases). Looked up from germline, CDR1 is SGHNT and CDR2 is YYREEE (reference sequence). V shed 0 bases and J shed 2 bases, with 11 bases lying between them. CDR3 length equals 15 residues. CDR3 in DNA: TGTGCCAGCAGCTTGGATGTCAGGGGAAACTATGGCTACACCTTC. Residues: CASSLDVRGNYGYTF.

V gene TRBV6-5 combines with J gene TRBJ2-1, with D maybe TRBD2 (6 bases). The CDR3 runs to 13 residues. V was pared by 7 bases and J by 8 bases, with 15 bases between. Germline-derived CDR1 and CDR2 are MNHEY and SVGAGI. CDR3 in amino acids: CASKGTLIYEQFF. The CDR3 DNA reads as TGTGCCAGCAAAGGGACTCTAATCTATGAGCAGTTCTTC.

The chain employs TRBV21-1 and TRBJ1-5; the DNA was not used to check the table's D call, TRBD1. TRBV21-1 is described as a pseudogene. This CDR3 is 17 amino acids long. The CDR3 coding sequence is TGTGCCAGCAGCAAAGGTGAACAGCCGAATAGCAATCAGCCCCAGCATTTT. It is translated as CASSKGEQPNSNQPQHF.

In its sample, this clone was seen a few times. The chain joins TRBV29-1 to TRBJ2-6, with D possibly TRBD2 on 5 matching bases. V was cut by 6 bases and J by 0 bases, with 6 bases left in between. Germline V gene data show CDR1 as SQVTM and CDR2 as ANQGSEA. The CDR3 covers 13 residues. This chain's CDR3 is CSVRASGANVLTF. In DNA form, the CDR3 reads TGCAGCGTGCGGGCCTCTGGGGCCAACGTCCTGACTTTC.

This clone has a handful of counts. The chain has TRBV4-1 and TRBJ1-4; weak D call: TRBD1 (5 bases). Germline V CDR1 and CDR2: MGHRA, YSYEKL. The V end was cut by 0 bases, the J end by 7 bases, with 12 bases between. The CDR3 has 15 amino acids. CDR3 nucleotides: TGCGCCAGCAGCCAAGACGGGGGGGTGTTTGAAAAACTGTTTTTT. Translating gives CASSQDGGVFEKLFF.

The rearrangement uses TRBV6-5 and TRBJ1-2; TRBD1 agrees at 7 bases. The CDR3 is 14 amino acids. Germline trimming cut 6 bases from V and 6 bases from J; bases unmatched to any gene: 10. Germline V lookup: CDR1 MNHEY, CDR2 SVGAGI. The CDR3 DNA is TGTGCCAGCAGCCGTGACAGGGTAGTGAATGGCTACACCTTC. It translates to CASSRDRVVNGYTF.

The chain has TRBV5-1 and TRBJ1-1; D call uncertain. V lost 4 bases, J lost 4 bases, and 14 bases lay in between. Germline CDR1 SGHRS, CDR2 YFSETQ. The CDR3 is 14 residues long. The CDR3 loop is CASSPRQGSTEAFF. Here the CDR3 DNA reads TGCGCCAGCAGCCCCCGACAAGGGAGCACTGAAGCTTTCTTT. Using reference TRBV5-1 and TRBJ1-1 for the parts outside the CDR3, the full variable domain is KAGVTQTPRYLIKTRGQQVTLSCSPISGHRSVSWYQQTPGQGLQFLFEYFSETQRNKGNFPGRFSGRQFSNSRSEMNVSTLELGDSALYLCASSPRQGSTEAFFGQGTRLTVV.

This clone was recorded only once. This chain uses TRBV9 with TRBJ2-1; D might be TRBD1 (5 bases). V lost 5 bases to trimming and J lost 6 bases, with 15 bases between them. The CDR3 loop spans 14 amino acids. Germline CDR1 and CDR2: SGDLS and YYNGEE. CDR3 DNA sequence: TGTGCCAGCAGTACTGAACAGGATCGCAATGAGCAGTTCTTC. Translation gives CASSTEQDRNEQFF.